This TCR beta chain was recorded in a study of cytomegalovirus exposure and HLA in healthy donors listed by TCRdb under 2017. Background on the whole study: In an earlier analysis of under 600 of the donors, around 300 Gb of sequence data and some 100 million unique TCR beta sequences from 150 million to 200 million T cells were reported. An earlier analysis of 587 of the donors applied high-throughput TCR beta sequencing to assess whether each TCR beta V gene segment acted as functional or pseudogenic. Among the approximately 430 genotyped donors, around 81% belonged to the genetic ancestry cluster associated with self-reported Caucasian donors. A later analysis re-analyzed previously published TCR beta repertoires from about 600 donors and added high-resolution HLA genotyping to study TCR occurrence patterns. The T cell repertoires of roughly 660 subjects were profiled by immunosequencing and related to cytomegalovirus serostatus. The study was designed to test whether signatures of past pathogen exposure could be identified by cataloging public T cell receptors. Donor age, sex, ethnicity and CMV serostatus were compiled alongside the repertoire data. Class I and class II HLA loci were covered by the typing at four-digit resolution. In addition to the first cohort of 500 to 850 subjects, a separate validation cohort of 120 different subjects was used. On average, roughly 250,000 unique TCR beta nucleotide sequences were sequenced per donor among roughly 430 genotyped donors of the cohort, with about 19% of those sequences being non-productive. Every repertoire in the discovery cohort had been generated on one and the same sequencing platform. In a later genetic analysis, genome-wide SNP genotypes for about three fifths of the 666 donors were used, and that subset was treated as a discovery cohort. Typing coverage differed by locus: A, B, C, DRB1 and DQB1 were typed in roughly 620-630 donors, DQA1 in 500 to 550, DPA1 in around 600, and DPB1 in 472. The later analysis used no new phenotypic data to find candidate immune exposures, relying instead on TCR beta sequences and their occurrence across donors. About five DR-DQ haplotypes were handled as single units for association and clustering, since linkage in the cohort was strong. High-throughput TCR immunosequencing, statistical association of individual TCRs with disease status, and machine learning were combined to predict cytomegalovirus infection status. Roughly 290 gigabases of sequencing data and around 80 million unique TCR sequences made up an early release that covered several hundred HLA-typed donors.

Library construction relied on the immunoSEQ multiplex PCR assay. The multiplex PCR relied on a mix of 60 forward primers for TCR Vbeta segments and 13 reverse primers for TCR Jbeta segments. Amplification of the CDR3 region of rearranged TCR beta genes was performed with a multiplex PCR assay on genomic DNA. Amplified TCR beta libraries were sequenced as 87-base-pair reads on the Illumina HiSeq System. On the authors' methods: Across the roughly 640 repertoires, a later analysis counted about 81 million unique TCR beta chains, around 10 million of which were shared by at least two donors. Raw reads were error-corrected and collapsed into unique sequences with a nearest-neighbor algorithm that merged closely related sequences to remove PCR and sequencing errors. V, D and J gene segments were assigned by aligning CDR3 sequences to IMGT reference sequences. For a sequence to be retained, a match of at least six nucleotides was required to both a V gene segment and a J gene segment. Rearrangements were called productive when the CDR3 lacked stop codons and stayed in frame with V and J; all others were non-productive. Following IMGT convention, CDR3 was defined as the stretch from the second conserved V-encoded cysteine to the conserved J-encoded phenylalanine. In an earlier analysis of roughly 610 of the donors, sequences lacking an unambiguous match to a single V gene segment were excluded. In an earlier analysis of several hundred of the donors, V segments were called functional above 56.7% productive rearrangements and were called segregating when the between-donor standard deviation exceeded 5%. A statistical classification framework was built for diagnosing cytomegalovirus status from the catalog of TCR beta chain sequences. V and J gene assignment, in a later analysis, came from comparing TCR nucleotide sequences with IMGT/GENE-DB human TR gene sequences. In a later analysis, CDR3 sequences and most-parsimonious VDJ recombination scenarios were assigned using the TCRdist pipeline. In a later analysis, each TCR beta chain was defined by its CDR3 amino acid sequence together with its V-gene family, and reads lacking a unique V-gene family were excluded. A later analysis removed roughly 590 highly shared, low-generation-probability nucleotide sequences to deal with suspected cross-contamination and a sequencing artifact. A later analysis calculated a clonal expansion index for each public chain from normalized within-repertoire ranks of inferred template counts. A later analysis computed generation probabilities with a VDJ recombination model fitted to out-of-frame rearrangements, and checked the results against IGoR. In a later analysis, hypergeometric tests were used to score TCR-TCR, TCR-HLA and TCR-CMV co-occurrence, with a repertoire-size bias correction applied to TCR pairs. A later analysis estimated false discovery rates by permuting HLA or CMV assignments 20 times. In a later analysis, co-occurring TCRs were grouped with DBSCAN, and TCRdist sequence similarity was added when clustering was performed within HLA-allele-positive subsets. Co-occurrence clustering excluded repertoires with fewer than 30,000 or more than 120,000 public chains, plus five with anomalous nucleotide sharing. The clones in this table, taken by TCRdb from immuneACCESS, are in-frame only. Not every clone is retained; where verified, under half of the shortfall comes from an unresolved V gene, and the cause of the rest is unknown. The D gene and trimming were derived from the DNA, and the V and J assignments and clone size from that table. The sample table lists 150,000 to 200,000 clones, roughly a tenth of them with a count of one. Roughly 1.3% of the sample is in the top ten clones.

V lost 1 base and J lost 5 bases; the stretch between them is 6 bases long. From its cysteine to its phenylalanine, the CDR3 spans 12 amino acids. Only the CDR3 part of the read is kept: 36 bases, read in frame from the first base. Reading the germline V gene (reference sequence) gives CDR1 GTSNPN and CDR2 SVGIG. Of note for this clone: Its specific antigen is unknown. No much larger clonotype is one base removed from it; base qualities were not supplied.

The cohort was made up of 666 healthy bone marrow donors. At the time of sampling, every cohort member was nominally healthy, though immune exposures that went unrecorded were likely present. The donor tested CMV seropositive, placing the donor among the roughly 300 seropositive members of the cohort. A peripheral blood sample was provided by each donor, and peripheral blood mononuclear cells were used for TCR beta sequencing. Genomic DNA was extracted from the blood cell samples with the Qiagen DNeasy Blood Extraction Kit. General study outcomes and caveats: Most CMV-associated TCR beta chains appeared to be HLA-restricted in a later analysis, and the HLA associations seemed to be driven largely by CMV exposure. Most TCR sequences were observed very rarely across donors, whereas some public TCRs were present in many individuals. It was suggested by the authors that the approach could potentially be generalized to other disease states and immunological phenotypes. Because the 87-base-pair reads could not distinguish some IMGT-functional V segments, including TRBV6-2 and TRBV6-3, those segments were excluded. A further reported finding was that TCR beta sequences accurately predicted the HLA-A and HLA-B alleles for most subjects in the first cohort. V-gene and J-gene trimming of TCR beta chains was associated with a missense DCLRE1C variant in a later genetic analysis, and the association was replicated in an independent cohort. In this cohort, only TCR beta chains were sequenced, and detectable features were limited by the absence of alpha or paired-chain data. Because HLA typing was missing for some donors at each locus, association tests included only the typed subset. A later analysis reported that several top co-occurrence clusters appeared linked to parvovirus B19, influenza, CMV and Epstein-Barr virus. The presence/absence analyses assumed that sequencing depth was roughly uniform across donors, and that assumption may not be true. The study listed 164 TCR beta chains as associated with cytomegalovirus. Specific HLA alleles were associated with 15,000 to 20,000 TCR beta sequences at a false discovery rate of 0.05 in a later analysis. The only immune exposure information available for the cohort was CMV serostatus. In an earlier analysis of roughly 560 of the donors, most TCR beta V segments were observed in productive rearrangements about 90% or about 30% of the time, broadly matching IMGT annotations. In a later analysis, HLA-associated TCR beta chains showed more clonal expansion and lower generation probabilities than non-associated chains that were equally common. Strong co-occurrence of HLA alleles, especially DR and DQ, made assigning TCR associations to individual alleles difficult. Linkage disequilibrium might explain the correlated functional status among segregating V segments, but an unknown experimental factor could not be excluded. In a later analysis, the rate of TCR association differed among HLA loci, with DRB1 alleles having the most associated TCRs and HLA-C alleles having the fewest. A later genetic analysis reported fewer N-insertions in productive TCRs among donors in an Asian-associated ancestry cluster than the roughly 700-donor mean. The classifier was reported to diagnose cytomegalovirus status with high specificity and sensitivity in both the original cohort and the validation cohort. A cluster of highly shared sequence variants was judged likely to represent a technical artifact of the sequencing pipeline. Three of the identified cytomegalovirus-associated TCR beta chains were confirmed in vitro to be specific for cytomegalovirus antigens. Because counts were too low, approximately 15 rarely observed V segments, including chromosome 9 orphons, were excluded from the earlier analysis of several hundred of the donors.

Sequencing input: PBMCs. The receptor was derived from a woman aged 30 to 39 in good health and CMV-seropositive. The chain is assembled from TRBV30 and TRBJ2-1; there is no confident call for the D gene. Read as DNA, the sequence is TGTGCCTGGAGTGGGAGTCACAATGAGCAGTTCTTC. Its protein is CAWSGSHNEQFF.